The present TCR beta chain was sequenced within a study of blood T cell repertoires in COVID-19 (dated by TCRdb to about 2020). Looking at the study overall: Samples covering the acute and convalescent phases of COVID-19 were provided by collaborators in the United States, Italy and Spain. The repertoires were released in a freely available public database intended as a resource for research on the immune response to SARS-CoV-2. The samples were drawn from two sources: the first 160 participants of the ongoing ImmuneRACE study, and fewer than 1,500 subjects contributed by 6 global collaborators. Deeply sampled blood TCRbeta repertoires from subjects exposed to, actively infected with, or recovered from COVID-19 were included in the dataset. The material from the prospective study consisted of cDNA or gDNA derived from T cells, B-cell-depleted T cells, or PBMCs. Where HLA class I and class II types were available, the types were taken from metadata supplied by the sample provider, not from assay-based typing. A de-identified subject ID, COVID-19 status, age in years and sex were almost always included in the sample metadata. The paper as a whole reports these results and caveats: Clinical and demographic metadata were provided uncurated, with the amount varying by source and participant.

From a lookup of the germline V gene, CDR1 and CDR2 are SGHRS and YFSETQ. CDR3 length: 14 amino acids, cysteine to phenylalanine. The entry retains the CDR3 DNA only, 42 bases that are in frame from base 1. Trimming at the junction amounts to 0 bases on V and 5 bases on J, and the germline ends lie 11 bases apart. In the prospective study, participants were roughly 18 to 100 years old, resided in about 25 geographic areas of the United States, and were enrolled through a virtual design. In the prospective study, participants were assigned to cohorts based on the clinical history participants reported in a screening survey and a study questionnaire. Recovered participants in ImmuneRACE Cohort 3 were defined by two consecutive negative NP/OP PCR tests, clearance by a healthcare professional, or resolution of symptoms. In the prospective study, mobile phlebotomists collected whole blood, serum and a nasopharyngeal or oropharyngeal swab from each participant. Additional blood draws and questionnaires over an approximately 2-month period could optionally be provided by prospective study participants. Prospective study blood samples were shipped either frozen or at room temperature before DNA extraction.

A word on this clone: The specificity of this receptor is unknown. The record has no base qualities; no much larger clone is one base away.

TCRbeta CDR3 regions were amplified from genomic DNA using the immunoSEQ Assay, a bias-controlled multiplex PCR. The original pipeline was this. Nucleated cell counts per sample were estimated from amplification of reference gene primers within the assay. To quantify the absolute abundance of each unique TCRbeta CDR3 rearrangement, sequence reads were collapsed and filtered. Productive Simpson clonality was computed per sample as the square root of Simpson's diversity index over productive rearrangements. In TCRdb, the immuneACCESS table is reduced to in-frame sequences with V and J assigned. These tables do not hold every clone; where another copy was compared, an unresolved V gene accounts for under half, and the others remain unexplained. That table furnishes V, J and clone size, whereas the DNA furnished D and trimming. For this sample there are around 150,000 clones; roughly four fifths appear just once. The ten biggest clones cover around 7% of the sample.

The sample was PBMCs or T cells enriched from blood (not recorded which). This receptor chain uses TRBV5-1 and TRBJ2-5; no D segment can be confidently identified. This clonotype was obtained from a man aged 50-60 years who had recovered from COVID-19. The nucleotides are TGCGCCAGCAGCTTGGGGTCTCAAGCGGAGACCCAGTACTTC. Translated, this gives CASSLGSQAETQYF.